The T cell receptor beta chain described here comes from a study of cytomegalovirus exposure and HLA in healthy donors. Comment on this clone: Antigen specificity is unknown.

The PCR was carried out with 60 Vbeta primers and 13 Jbeta primers. Sequenced by immunoSEQ multiplex PCR; TCRdb stores in-frame clones only, minus some. This sample has 150,000 to 200,000 clones, with roughly 86% found just once. Study outcomes and limitations: Using a false discovery rate of 0.05, a later analysis showed that some 16,000 TCR beta sequences were associated with HLA alleles. A later look showed TCR association rates differing by HLA locus, highest for DRB1 and lowest for HLA-C.

The TCR originated in a woman between 18 and 29 years old in good health and CMV-seronegative. Sequencing was done on a sample of PBMCs.

CDR3 in DNA: TGTGCCAGCAGCTTACAGGGGCGCAACACCGGGGAGCTGTTTTTT. Encoded protein: CASSLQGRNTGELFF. The J gene is TRBJ2-2, the V gene TRBV7-2; D perhaps matches TRBD1 (6 bases). The CDR3 has 15 residues. The V and J ends lost 2 bases and 2 bases respectively, with 9 bases between them. Germline lookup yields CDR1 SGHTA and CDR2 FQGNSA.